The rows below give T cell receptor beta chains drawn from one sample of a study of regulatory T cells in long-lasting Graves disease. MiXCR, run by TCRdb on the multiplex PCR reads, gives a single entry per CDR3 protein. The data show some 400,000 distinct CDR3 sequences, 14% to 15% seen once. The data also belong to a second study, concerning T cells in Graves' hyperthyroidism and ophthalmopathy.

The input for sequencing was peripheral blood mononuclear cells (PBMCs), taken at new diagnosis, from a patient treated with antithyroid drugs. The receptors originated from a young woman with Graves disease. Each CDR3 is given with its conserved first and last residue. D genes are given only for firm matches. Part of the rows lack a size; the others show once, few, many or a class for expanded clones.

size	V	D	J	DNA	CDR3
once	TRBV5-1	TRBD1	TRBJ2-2	TGCGCCAGCAGCCCTCAGGGGGCTGGTGAAGGCGGGGAGCTGTTTTTT	CASSPQGAGEGGELFF
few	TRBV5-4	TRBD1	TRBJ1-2	TGTGCCAGCAGCACGGACAGGGTAGGTGGCTACACCTTC	CASSTDRVGGYTF
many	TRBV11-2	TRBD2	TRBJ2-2	TGTGCCAGCAGCCCTATAGCGGGAAAGGTCATCGGGGAGCTGTTTTTT	CASSPIAGKVIGELFF
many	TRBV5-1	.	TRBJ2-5	TGCGCCAGCAGCTTATCGTCAGGGGAAGAGACCCAGTACTTC	CASSLSSGEETQYF
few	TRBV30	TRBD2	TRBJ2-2	TGTGCCTGGAGTCTAGCGGGGGGCACCGGGGAGCTGTTTTTT	CAWSLAGGTGELFF
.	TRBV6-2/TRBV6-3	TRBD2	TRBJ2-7	TGTGCCAGCGCGGGACTAGCGGTTCAACCGGGTGAGCAGTACTTC	CASAGLAVQPGEQYF
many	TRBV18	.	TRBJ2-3	TGTGCCAGCTCACCTGAAATAGTATCAGATACGCAGTATTTT	CASSPEIVSDTQYF
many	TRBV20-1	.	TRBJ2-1	TGCAGTGCTAAACGTAGCGAGAGGGGTTACAATGAGCAGTTCTTC	CSAKRSERGYNEQFF
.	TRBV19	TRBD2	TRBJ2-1	TGTGCCAGTAGTATAGTGGGCGGGAGAGGGGTCAATGAGCAGTTCTTC	CASSIVGGRGVNEQFF
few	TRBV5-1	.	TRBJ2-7	TGCGCCAGCAGCTTGGGACTACCGGAGGGCGAGCAGTACTTC	CASSLGLPEGEQYF
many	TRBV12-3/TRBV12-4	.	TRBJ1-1	TGTGCCAGTGGGAGGGCCGGGGCTTCTGAAGCTTTCTTT	CASGRAGASEAFF
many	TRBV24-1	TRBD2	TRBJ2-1	TGTGCCACCAGTGACCCGGGACTATCTTTCAATGAGCAGTTCTTC	CATSDPGLSFNEQFF
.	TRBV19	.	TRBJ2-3	TGTGCCAGTAGTATCGGGGCCTATACGACAGATACGCAGTATTTT	CASSIGAYTTDTQYF
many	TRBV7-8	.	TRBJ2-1	TGTGCCAGCAGCCGACCAAGGTTGGGGGACCCATACAATGAGCAGTTCTTC	CASSRPRLGDPYNEQFF
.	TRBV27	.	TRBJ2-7	TGTGCCAGCAGTTTAACACGGAACATCCCAGGCGAGCAGTACTTC	CASSLTRNIPGEQYF